This T cell receptor (beta chain) was captured by sequencing in a study of cytomegalovirus exposure and HLA in healthy donors. Sequencing used immunoSEQ multiplex PCR; TCRdb keeps in-frame clones, though not all of them. Found here are about 160,000 clones, approximately 96% of them singletons; the top ten hold roughly 0.83%. The sequenced sample was PBMCs. This receptor was identified in a woman aged 18 to 35 in good health and CMV-seronegative.

CDR3 DNA sequence: TGTGCCTGGACCTCGGACAACAATCAGCCCCAGCATTTT. This gives the protein CAWTSDNNQPQHF. The chain recombines TRBV30 with TRBJ1-5; perhaps TRBD1 as D (5 bases). Germline-derived CDR1 and CDR2 are GTSNPN and SVGIG (reference sequence). V lost 4 bases and J lost 3, with 10 bases in between. The CDR3 consists of 13 residues.